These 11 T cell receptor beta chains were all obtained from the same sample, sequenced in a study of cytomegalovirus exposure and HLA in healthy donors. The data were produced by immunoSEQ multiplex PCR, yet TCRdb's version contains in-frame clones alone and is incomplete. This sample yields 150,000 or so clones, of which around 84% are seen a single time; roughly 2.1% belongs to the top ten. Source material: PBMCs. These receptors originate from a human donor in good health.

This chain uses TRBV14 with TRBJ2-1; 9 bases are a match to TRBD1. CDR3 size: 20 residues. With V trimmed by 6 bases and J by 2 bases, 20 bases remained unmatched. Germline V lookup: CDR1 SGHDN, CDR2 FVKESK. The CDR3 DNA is TGTGCCAGCAGTCTACTAGCCCGGACAGGGGCGGTTAACACCTACAATGAGCAGTTCTTC. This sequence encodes CASSLLARTGAVNTYNEQFF.

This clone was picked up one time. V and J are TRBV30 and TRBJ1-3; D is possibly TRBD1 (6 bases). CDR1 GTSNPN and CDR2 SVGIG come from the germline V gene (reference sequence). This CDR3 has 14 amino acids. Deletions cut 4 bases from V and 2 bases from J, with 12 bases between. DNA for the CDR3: TGTGCCTGGACCTCCAGGGGAGCTGGAAACACCATATATTTT. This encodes CAWTSRGAGNTIYF.

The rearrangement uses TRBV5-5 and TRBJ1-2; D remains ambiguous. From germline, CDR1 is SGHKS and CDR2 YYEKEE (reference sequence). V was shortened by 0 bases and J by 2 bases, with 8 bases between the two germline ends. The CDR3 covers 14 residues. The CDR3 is CASSLDTANYGYTF. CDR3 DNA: TGTGCCAGCAGCTTGGATACAGCCAACTATGGCTACACCTTC.

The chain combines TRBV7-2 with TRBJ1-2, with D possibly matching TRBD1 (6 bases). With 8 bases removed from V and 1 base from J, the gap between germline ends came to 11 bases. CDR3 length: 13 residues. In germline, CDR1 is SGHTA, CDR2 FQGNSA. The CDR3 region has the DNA TGTGCCAGCTCACGGGACAATAACTATGGCTACACCTTC. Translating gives CASSRDNNYGYTF.

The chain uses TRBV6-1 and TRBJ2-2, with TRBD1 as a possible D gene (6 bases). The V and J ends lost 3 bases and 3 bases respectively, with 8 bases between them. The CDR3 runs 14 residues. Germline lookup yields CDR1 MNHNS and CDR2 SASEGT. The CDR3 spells CASSDQGHTGELFF. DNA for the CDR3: TGTGCCAGCAGTGACCAGGGGCACACCGGGGAGCTGTTTTTT.

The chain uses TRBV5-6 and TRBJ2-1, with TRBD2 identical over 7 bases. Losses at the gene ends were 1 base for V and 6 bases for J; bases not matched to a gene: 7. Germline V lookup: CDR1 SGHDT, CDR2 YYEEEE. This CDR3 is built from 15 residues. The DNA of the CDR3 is TGTGCCAGCAGCTTGAGGTTGACTAGCAGCAATGAGCAGTTCTTC. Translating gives CASSLRLTSSNEQFF.

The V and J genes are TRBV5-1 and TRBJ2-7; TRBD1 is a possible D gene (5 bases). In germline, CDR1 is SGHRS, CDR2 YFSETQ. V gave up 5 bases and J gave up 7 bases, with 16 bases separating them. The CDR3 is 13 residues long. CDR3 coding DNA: TGCGCCAGCAGAGTAAGGCAGGGTCGGGAGCAGTACTTC. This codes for CASRVRQGREQYF.

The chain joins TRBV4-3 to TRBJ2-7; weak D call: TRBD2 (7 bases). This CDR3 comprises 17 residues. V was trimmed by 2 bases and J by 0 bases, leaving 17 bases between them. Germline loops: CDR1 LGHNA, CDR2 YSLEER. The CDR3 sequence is CASSQFAGARNSYEQYF. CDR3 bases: TGCGCCAGCAGCCAATTCGCGGGGGCAAGGAACTCCTACGAGCAGTACTTC.

CDR3 sequence reads: CASSPRPQGAYNEQFF. The CDR3 nucleotides are TGTGCCAGCTCACCGAGGCCGCAGGGTGCCTACAATGAGCAGTTCTTC. The V gene is TRBV18, the J gene TRBJ2-1; possible D gene TRBD1, 5 bases. Germline V lookup: CDR1 KGHSH, CDR2 LQKENI. V lost 3 bases, J lost 2 bases, and 14 bases lay in between. The CDR3 sequence is 16 residues long.

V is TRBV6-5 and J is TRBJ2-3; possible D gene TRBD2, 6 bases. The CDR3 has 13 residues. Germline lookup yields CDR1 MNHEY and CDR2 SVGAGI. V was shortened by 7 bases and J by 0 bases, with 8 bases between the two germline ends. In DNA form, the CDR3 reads TGTGCCAGCAAACGGGGGAGCACAGATACGCAGTATTTT. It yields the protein CASKRGSTDTQYF.

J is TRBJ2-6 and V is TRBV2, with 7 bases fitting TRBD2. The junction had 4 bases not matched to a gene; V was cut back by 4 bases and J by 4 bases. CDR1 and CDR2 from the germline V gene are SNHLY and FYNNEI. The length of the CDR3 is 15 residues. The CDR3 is CASSGGGTGANVLTF. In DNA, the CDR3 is TGTGCCAGCAGTGGGGGGGGGACCGGGGCCAACGTCCTGACTTTC.